This TCR beta chain was documented in a study of cytomegalovirus exposure and HLA in healthy donors. Study-wide context: Ancestry clustering placed about 86% of about 400 genotyped donors in the Caucasian-associated cluster.

With regard to this clone: Its antigen is unidentified.

The study's findings and limits: TCR beta chains associated with HLA were, in a later analysis, more clonally expanded than equally common others.

Sampled while nominally healthy, donors likely had unrecorded immune exposures. The J segment lost 3 bases and the V segment lost 8 bases, leaving 6 bases of the junction unmatched. Germline values: CDR1 ENHRY, CDR2 SYGVKD. This CDR3 has 16 residues. With 60 Vbeta and 13 Jbeta primers, the PCR was carried out. TCRdb's copy holds only in-frame clones and misses some; the assay was immunoSEQ multiplex PCR. This repertoire shows roughly 200,000 clones, about 80% found once; its top ten account for approximately 2.1%. This chain connects TRBV10-3 to TRBJ2-6; 11 positions agree with TRBD1. Material: PBMCs. This TCR derives from a man in his thirties or forties in good health and CMV-seronegative. This CDR3 reads CAILGQGALGANVLTF. The DNA for the CDR3 is TGTGCCATCCTTGGACAGGGGGCGCTTGGGGCCAACGTCCTGACTTTC.